The TCR beta chain under discussion was sequenced for a study of blood T cell repertoires in COVID-19. Study-wide context: Researchers got acute and convalescent COVID-19 samples from the United States, Italy and Spain.

The protocol was immunoSEQ multiplex PCR, while the TCRdb copy is restricted to in-frame clones and leaves out a portion. The table lists about 100,000 clones, over 65% of them singletons, with around 13% in the top ten. V lost 1 base and J 4 bases, leaving 7 bases between the germline ends. There are 13 residues in the CDR3. The V gene's germline CDR1 is LNHDA and CDR2 SQIVND (reference sequence). Sequenced input: peripheral blood. The rearrangement links TRBV19 to TRBJ2-5; D remains ambiguous. The TCR originated in a human donor in a cohort sampled during active COVID-19. CDR3 in amino acids: CASSIAGGETQYF. The CDR3 nucleotides are TGTGCCAGTAGTATAGCTGGCGGAGAGACCCAGTACTTC.